This TCR beta chain was sequenced in a study of graft-versus-host responses after intestinal transplantation. At the level of the study: As for transplant type, recipients had multivisceral, liver-intestinal, or isolated intestinal grafts. Tacrolimus and steroids were given for about 3 years to all recipients after anti-thymocyte globulin induction.

General study findings and limits: Individuals who had graft-donor T cell macrochimerism had allografts that showed high graft-versus-host to host-versus-graft clonal ratios. Researchers found GvH clones in recipient marrow, and some showed up first in ileum or blood.

Lymphocytes from graft epithelium and lamina propria were isolated. Points on this clone: The antigen is undetermined.

Produced via immunoSEQ multiplex PCR; TCRdb's table is partial and in-frame only. The data contain some 7,200 clones, 68% of them seen just once; the ten biggest clones take up 5.1%. The receptor comes from a human patient who received an intestinal transplant, so some T cells may come from the graft donor. Specimen: ileum tissue, collected less than 60 days after transplant.

CDR3 nucleotide sequence: TGTGCCAGCAGCGTAGTACCCAGGGGCAATTCACCCCTCCACTTT. Residues: CASSVVPRGNSPLHF. The V call is TRBV9, the J call TRBJ1-6; possible D gene TRBD1, 6 bases. V was trimmed by 0 bases and J by 7 bases, leaving 11 bases between them. The CDR3 runs to 15 residues. CDR1 and CDR2 (germline): SGDLS, YYNGEE.